This T cell receptor (beta chain) is from a study of cytomegalovirus exposure and HLA in healthy donors. Study-level points and caveats: Beyond CMV serostatus, there was no information to go on about immune exposure.

Primers: 60 Vbeta forward and 13 Jbeta reverse. Using immunoSEQ multiplex PCR, the repertoire was profiled, and TCRdb retains in-frame clones only, with some absent. The table has 65,000 to 85,000 clones, roughly a tenth seen once. On this clone: No antigen is known for it.

CDR3 size: 16 residues. The junction had 14 bases not matched to a gene; V was cut back by 5 bases and J by 6 bases. Looked up from germline, CDR1 is LNHDA and CDR2 is SQIVND (reference sequence). This TCR was sampled from a man between 60 and 70 years old in good health and CMV-seropositive. This chain joins TRBV19 and TRBJ2-7, with 9 bases fitting TRBD1. Sample: PBMCs. The CDR3 DNA follows: TGTGCCAGTAGTGGGACCGGGACAGGGATTTTCCTCGAGCAGTACTTC. Translating it yields CASSGTGTGIFLEQYF.